A selection of T cell receptor beta chains follows, all from one sample in a study of blood T cell repertoires in COVID-19. Here immunoSEQ multiplex PCR was the method, and the copy in TCRdb shows in-frame clones only, minus some. Of some 120,000 clones detected, around 78% appear once; the ten largest clones hold roughly a tenth. Sequenced sample: peripheral blood. The receptors shown here come from a human donor in a cohort sampled during active COVID-19. Both conserved end residues are part of each CDR3. Only some rows state a clone size, as once, few, many or a class for expanded clones.

CDR3aa,v_gene,abundance
CASSFSGGGDEKLFF,TRBV5-1,.
CAWSFGRGGTDTQYF,TRBV30,.
CASTTRAGFRTNEKLFF,TRBV4-1,few
CASSPWDSYEQYF,TRBV6-6,.
CASSSLLDRGQPQHF,TRBV6-6,.
CASSPGARDGTIYF,TRBV5-1,.
CATLGASSYEQYF,TRBV6-5,.
CASKPTGTTEAFF,TRBV10-1,once
CASSPRGAVKKNTEAFF,TRBV19,.
CASSLRVQKTYEQYF,TRBV7-8,.
CASSDRSLSSDTEAFF,TRBV6-2/TRBV6-3,.
CASSSVGVYFYGYTF,TRBV5-4,.
CASSQGRRPNTEAFF,TRBV3-1/TRBV3-2,.
CASSQESSSHEQYF,TRBV14,.
CASSPLPGQGSEQYF,TRBV27,.